The clone carrying this T cell receptor beta chain came up many times. The sample is drawn from a study of T-cell memory formation after mild COVID-19. Each CDR3 protein is one row after TCRdb ran MiXCR on the 5' RACE reads. The repertoire holds about 27,000 distinct CDR3 sequences, with roughly 16% as singletons. V gave up 2 bases and J gave up 5 bases, with 15 bases separating them. CDR3 length equals 15 residues. The chain links TRBV12-3 or TRBV12-4 to TRBJ1-1; D is unresolved. Sequencing input: PBMCs or a T cell subset sorted from them (not recorded which). The clonotype was recovered from an adult who had mild COVID-19 (a few samples of this study predate the infection). Cell type and time point are not known. In DNA form, the CDR3 reads TGTGCCAGCAGTTTATTAAGGAGGTCTCAAACTGAAGCTTTCTTT. Translated: CASSLLRRSQTEAFF.